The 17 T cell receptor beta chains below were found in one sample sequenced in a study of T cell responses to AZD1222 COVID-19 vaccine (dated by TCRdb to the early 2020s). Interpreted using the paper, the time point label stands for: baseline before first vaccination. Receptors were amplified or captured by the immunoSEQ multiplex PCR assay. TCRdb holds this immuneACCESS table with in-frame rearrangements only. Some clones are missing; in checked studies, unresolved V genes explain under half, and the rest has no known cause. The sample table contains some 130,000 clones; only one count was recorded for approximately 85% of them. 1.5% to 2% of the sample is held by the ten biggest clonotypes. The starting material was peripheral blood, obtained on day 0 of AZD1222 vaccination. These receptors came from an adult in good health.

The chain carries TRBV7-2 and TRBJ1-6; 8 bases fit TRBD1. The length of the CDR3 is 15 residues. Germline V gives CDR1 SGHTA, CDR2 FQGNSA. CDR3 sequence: CASGTGVYYNSPLHF. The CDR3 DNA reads TGTGCTTCCGGGACAGGAGTTTACTATAATTCACCCCTCCACTTT.

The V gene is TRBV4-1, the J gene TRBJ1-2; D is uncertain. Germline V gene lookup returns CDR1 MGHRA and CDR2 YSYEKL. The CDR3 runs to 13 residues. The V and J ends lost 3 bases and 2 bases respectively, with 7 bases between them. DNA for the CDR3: TGCGCCAGCAGCCAGGAATCCAACTATGGCTACACCTTC. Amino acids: CASSQESNYGYTF.

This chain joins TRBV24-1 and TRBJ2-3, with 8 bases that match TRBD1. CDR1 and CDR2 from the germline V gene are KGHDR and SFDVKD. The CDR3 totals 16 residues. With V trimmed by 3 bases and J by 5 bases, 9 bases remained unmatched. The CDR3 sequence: CATSDPGQGNEDTQYF. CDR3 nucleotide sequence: TGTGCCACCAGTGATCCTGGACAGGGTAATGAAGATACGCAGTATTTT.

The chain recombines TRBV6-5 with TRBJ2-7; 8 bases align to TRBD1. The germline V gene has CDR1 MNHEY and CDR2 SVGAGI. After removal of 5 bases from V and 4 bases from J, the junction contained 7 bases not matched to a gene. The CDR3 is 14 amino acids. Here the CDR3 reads CASSRDRQKYEQYF. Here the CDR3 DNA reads TGTGCCAGCAGTAGGGACAGGCAGAAATACGAGCAGTACTTC.

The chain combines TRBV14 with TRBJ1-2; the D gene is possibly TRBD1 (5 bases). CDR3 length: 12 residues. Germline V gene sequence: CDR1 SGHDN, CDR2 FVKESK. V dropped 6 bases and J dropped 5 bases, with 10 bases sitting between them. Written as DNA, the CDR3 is TGTGCCAGCAGTCTGTGGGGGTATGGCTACACCTTC. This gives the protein CASSLWGYGYTF.

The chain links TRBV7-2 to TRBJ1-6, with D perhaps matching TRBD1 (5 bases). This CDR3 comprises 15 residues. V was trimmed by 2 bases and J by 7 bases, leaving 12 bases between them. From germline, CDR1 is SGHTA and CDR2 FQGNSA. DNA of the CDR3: TGTGCCAGCAGCTTAAGGGCAGGGATGAATTCACCCCTCCACTTT. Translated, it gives CASSLRAGMNSPLHF.

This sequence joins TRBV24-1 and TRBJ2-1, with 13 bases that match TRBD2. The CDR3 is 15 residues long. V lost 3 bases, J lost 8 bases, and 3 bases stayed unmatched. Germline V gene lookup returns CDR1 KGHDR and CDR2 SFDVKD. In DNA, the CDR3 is TGTGCCACCAGTGATAGGACTAGCGGGAGTGATGAGCAGTTCTTC. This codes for CATSDRTSGSDEQFF.

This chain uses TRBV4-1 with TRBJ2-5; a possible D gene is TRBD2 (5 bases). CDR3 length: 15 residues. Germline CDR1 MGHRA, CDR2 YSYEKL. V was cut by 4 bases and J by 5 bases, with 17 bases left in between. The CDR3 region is CASSPSGSQWETQYF. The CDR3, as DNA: TGCGCCAGCAGCCCCTCGGGGTCCCAATGGGAGACCCAGTACTTC.

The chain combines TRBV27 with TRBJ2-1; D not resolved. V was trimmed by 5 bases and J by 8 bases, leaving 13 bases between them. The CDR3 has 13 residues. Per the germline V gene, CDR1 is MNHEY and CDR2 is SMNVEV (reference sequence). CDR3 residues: CASSNPHRDEQFF. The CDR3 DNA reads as TGTGCCAGCAGTAACCCCCATAGGGATGAGCAGTTCTTC.

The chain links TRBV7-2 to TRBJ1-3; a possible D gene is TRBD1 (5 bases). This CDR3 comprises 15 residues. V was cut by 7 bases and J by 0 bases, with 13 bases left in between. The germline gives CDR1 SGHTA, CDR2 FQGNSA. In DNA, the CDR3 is TGTGCCAGCACCTCCGACAGCCACTCTGGAAACACCATATATTTT. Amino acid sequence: CASTSDSHSGNTIYF.

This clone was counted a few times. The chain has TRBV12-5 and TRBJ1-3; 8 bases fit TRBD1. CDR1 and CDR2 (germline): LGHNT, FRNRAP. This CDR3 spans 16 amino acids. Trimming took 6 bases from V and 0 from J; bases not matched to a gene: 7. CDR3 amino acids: CASGHGDRFSGNTIYF. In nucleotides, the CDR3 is TGTGCTAGTGGCCATGGGGACAGGTTCTCTGGAAACACCATATATTTT.

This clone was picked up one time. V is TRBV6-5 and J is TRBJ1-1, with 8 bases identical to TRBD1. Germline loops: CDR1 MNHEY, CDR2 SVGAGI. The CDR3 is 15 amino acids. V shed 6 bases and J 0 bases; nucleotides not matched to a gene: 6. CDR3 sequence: CASSFGDRLNTEAFF. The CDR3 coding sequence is TGTGCCAGCAGCTTCGGGGACAGGCTGAACACTGAAGCTTTCTTT.

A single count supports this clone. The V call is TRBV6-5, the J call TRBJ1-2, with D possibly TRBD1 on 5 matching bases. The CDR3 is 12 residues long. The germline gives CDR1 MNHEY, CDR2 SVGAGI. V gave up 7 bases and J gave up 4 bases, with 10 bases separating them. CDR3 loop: CASTGGIYGYTF. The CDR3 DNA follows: TGTGCCAGCACCGGGGGAATCTATGGCTACACCTTC.

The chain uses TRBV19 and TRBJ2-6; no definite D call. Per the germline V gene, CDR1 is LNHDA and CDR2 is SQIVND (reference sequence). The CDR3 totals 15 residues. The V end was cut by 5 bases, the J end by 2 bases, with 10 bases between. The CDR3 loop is CASSWAAAGANVLTF. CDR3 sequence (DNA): TGTGCCAGTAGTTGGGCTGCGGCTGGGGCCAACGTCCTGACTTTC.

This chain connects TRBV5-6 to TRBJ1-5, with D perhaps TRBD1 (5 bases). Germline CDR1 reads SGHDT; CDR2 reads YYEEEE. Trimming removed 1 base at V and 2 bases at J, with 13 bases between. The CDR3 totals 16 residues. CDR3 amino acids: CASSLHTGRGNQPQHF. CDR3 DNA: TGTGCCAGCAGCTTGCACACAGGCCGTGGCAATCAGCCCCAGCATTTT.

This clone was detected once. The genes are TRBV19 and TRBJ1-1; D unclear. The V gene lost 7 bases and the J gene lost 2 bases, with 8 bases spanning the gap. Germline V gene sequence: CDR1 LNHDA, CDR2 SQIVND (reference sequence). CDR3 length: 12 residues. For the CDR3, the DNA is TGTGCCAGTACTAAGGAAAACACTGAAGCTTTCTTT. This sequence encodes CASTKENTEAFF.

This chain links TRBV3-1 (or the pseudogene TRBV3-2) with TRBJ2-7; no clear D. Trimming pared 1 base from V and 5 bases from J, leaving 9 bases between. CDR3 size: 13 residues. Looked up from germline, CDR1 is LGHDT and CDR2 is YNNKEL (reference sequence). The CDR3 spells CASSQVTVNEQYF. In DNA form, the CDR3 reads TGTGCCAGCAGCCAAGTTACAGTTAACGAGCAGTACTTC.